This TCR beta chain came from a study of siplizumab effects on memory and regulatory T cells. Study at large: Paired mixed lymphocyte reaction conditions consisted of siplizumab at roughly 1 ug/mL or no drug.

Each sample yielded about 10^5 assayed TCR templates. The protocol was immunoSEQ multiplex PCR, while the TCRdb copy is restricted to in-frame clones and leaves out a portion. The sample comprises approximately 9,700 clones, just over 45% of which are singletons, and under 25% rests with the top ten. Study-level points and caveats: Significant reduction of alloreactive sequences traceable to unstimulated CD4+ memory cells was observed with siplizumab.

Germline V CDR1 and CDR2: LNHDA, SQIVND (reference sequence). This CDR3 spans 18 amino acids. V dropped 4 bases and J dropped 0 bases, with 16 bases sitting between them. Kept together in coculture, the mixed lymphocyte reaction cells spent 6 days at 37°C. Remarks on this clone: The antigen is undetermined.

This TCR was recovered from a human donor in good health; the cells came from an allogeneic mixed lymphocyte reaction. The chain uses TRBV19 and TRBJ2-6, with a tentative D call TRBD1 (6 bases). Sequencing was carried out using CFSE-low (dividing) CD4+ T cells sorted from an allogeneic mixed lymphocyte reaction. The CDR3 DNA follows: TGTGCCAGTAGTACAGGAGGACAGAGTATCTCTGGGGCCAACGTCCTGACTTTC. It codes for CASSTGGQSISGANVLTF.